Presented here are 3 T cell receptor beta chains from one specimen sequenced in a study of blood T cell repertoires in COVID-19. Sequencing used immunoSEQ multiplex PCR; TCRdb keeps in-frame clones, though not all of them. Here the sample spans 95,000 to 100,000 clones, about four fifths being singletons. Source material: peripheral blood. These receptors came from a woman at least 80 years old with active or convalescent COVID-19.

The chain combines TRBV6-5 with TRBJ2-3, with 9 bases that match TRBD2. There are 15 residues in the CDR3. V shed 6 bases and J 4 bases; nucleotides not matched to a gene: 8. Germline assignment: CDR1 MNHEY and CDR2 SVGAGI. CDR3 sequence (DNA): TGTGCCAGCAGCTATAGCGGGAGACGGGCAGATACGCAGTATTTT. This codes for CASSYSGRRADTQYF.

The J gene is TRBJ2-1, the V gene TRBV19; maybe TRBD1 (5 bases). V dropped 2 bases and J dropped 5 bases, with 13 bases sitting between them. The germline V gene has CDR1 LNHDA and CDR2 SQIVND (reference sequence). This CDR3 has 15 amino acids. The CDR3: CASSIQGSADNEQFF. The CDR3 DNA is TGTGCCAGTAGTATACAGGGTTCGGCCGACAATGAGCAGTTCTTC.

The genes are TRBV6-2 or TRBV6-3 and TRBJ2-7; D gene uncertain. This CDR3 spans 12 amino acids. Germline CDR1 and CDR2: MNHEY and SVGEGT. With 2 bases removed from V and 6 bases from J, the gap between germline ends came to 8 bases. This CDR3 reads CASSYIPGEQYF. The CDR3 DNA reads as TGTGCCAGCAGTTACATTCCCGGCGAGCAGTACTTC.